This is a list of T cell receptor beta chains from one sample in a study of T cell responses to AZD1222 COVID-19 vaccine. Clones were read by immunoSEQ multiplex PCR, and TCRdb kept only the in-frame ones, dropping some. The sample comprises around 110,000 clones, 85% to 95% of which are singletons, and more than 2.5% rests with the top ten. The sequenced sample was peripheral blood, obtained on day 0 of AZD1222 vaccination. The receptors were gathered from an adult in good health. Each CDR3 is given with its conserved first and last residue.

j_gene	v_gene	CDR3aa
TRBJ2-4	TRBV28	CATIELAKNIQYF
TRBJ2-5	TRBV2	CASGQGSETQYF
TRBJ1-6	TRBV24-1	CATSDLRNSPLHF
TRBJ2-7	TRBV28	CASSLGLGLPEQYF
TRBJ1-6	TRBV7-9	CASSSGQGTYNSPLHF
TRBJ2-7	TRBV9	CASSVGEGGEQYF
TRBJ2-2	TRBV19	CASSPRTGANTGELFF
TRBJ2-3	TRBV5-4	CASSRGGTDTQYF
TRBJ1-6	TRBV30	CAWTTFGSPLHF
TRBJ2-7	TRBV7-3	CASSRPGTGVWEQYF
TRBJ2-3	TRBV9	CASSEIYGLQDTQYF
TRBJ1-2	TRBV30	CAWSVGGAGGYGYTF
TRBJ1-3	TRBV5-4	CASSLAGSGNTIYF
TRBJ2-7	TRBV28	CASSFRVGTGPYEQYF
TRBJ2-5	TRBV28	CASSLDRGETQYF
TRBJ2-1	TRBV7-2	CASSLRDNYNEQFF
TRBJ2-1	TRBV30	CAWSGSGAEFF
TRBJ2-7	TRBV29-1	CSVPGNSYEQYF
TRBJ2-1	TRBV3-1/TRBV3-2	CASSRVGTVTNEQFF
TRBJ1-1	TRBV2	CASSVGEAFF
TRBJ2-2	TRBV10-3	CAIGGPVTGGELFF
TRBJ1-4	TRBV9	CASSPGVNGWEKLFF
TRBJ2-1	TRBV27	CASSLSDPVDGERDEQFF
TRBJ1-2	TRBV12-3/TRBV12-4	CASSSSINGYTF
TRBJ1-6	TRBV3-1/TRBV3-2	CASSSGGGRHNSPLHF
TRBJ2-7	TRBV6-5	CASTIEHRAYEQYF
TRBJ2-6	TRBV27	CASRKTGGAGANVLTF
TRBJ2-1	TRBV30	CACSREGRYEQFF
TRBJ1-4	TRBV25-1	CASTPIDGGWDGLFF
TRBJ1-3	TRBV12-3/TRBV12-4	CASMGDYGNTIYF
TRBJ1-2	TRBV28	CGTIWDYGYTF
TRBJ1-5	TRBV6-5	CASQGYSNQPQHF
TRBJ1-4	TRBV9	CASTGTSGPNEKLFF
TRBJ1-2	TRBV6-5	CASSTGGLYGYTF
TRBJ2-6	TRBV24-1	CATSRAGANVLTF
TRBJ2-7	TRBV27	CASRGQLGEQYF
TRBJ2-2	TRBV4-1	CASSLFGIDGELFF
TRBJ2-7	TRBV18	CASSPEGEQYF
TRBJ1-5	TRBV7-8	CASSLVGANNQPQHF
TRBJ2-2	TRBV4-2	CASSPLQRGANTGELFF
TRBJ2-7	TRBV6-5	CASKASGSYEQYF
TRBJ1-1	TRBV19	CASSTFGNTEAFF
TRBJ2-1	TRBV10-3	CAIRAAMEPNEQFF
TRBJ2-7	TRBV6-5	CASSYGDRGYEQYF
TRBJ1-5	TRBV28	CASTKRPVSNQPQHF